The present T cell receptor (beta chain) was sequenced within a study of blood T cell repertoires in COVID-19. Across the study: Nucleic acid was either cDNA or gDNA, and it came from T cells, B-cell-depleted T cells, or PBMCs.

The CDR3 contains 19 residues. Losses at the gene ends were 1 base for V and 1 base for J; bases not matched to a gene: 12. Germline values: CDR1 SGHNT, CDR2 YYREEE (reference sequence). Original processing methods: Nucleated cell counts were estimated from reference gene primer amplification. Sequencing used immunoSEQ multiplex PCR; TCRdb keeps in-frame clones, though not all of them. V and J calls and clone size are as listed in that table; D and trimming were resolved from the DNA. Here the sample spans roughly 200,000 clones, about 87% being singletons. The sequence derives from a man aged 25-40 years who had recovered from COVID-19. Source material: PBMCs or T cells enriched from blood (not recorded which). This sequence joins TRBV5-4 and TRBJ2-3, with 10 bases aligning to TRBD2. CDR3 region: CASSLRILAGDGGTDTQYF. The DNA of the CDR3 is TGTGCCAGCAGCTTGAGGATTCTAGCGGGGGACGGAGGCACAGATACGCAGTATTTT.